The 15 T cell receptor beta chains below all came from one sample that was sequenced in a study of T-cell reconstitution after alpha-beta-depleted transplantation in children. Preparing the TCRbeta library involved the use of unique molecular identifiers. MiXCR was run by TCRdb on the PCR reads, yielding one entry per CDR3 protein. This sample carries almost 500,000 distinct CDR3 sequences, roughly an eighth of them seen once, and the ten largest clones take over 5.5%. Specimen: PBMCs from the stem cell graft donor, collected from the stem cell graft. These receptors all stem from a human donor who donated a stem cell graft to a child with combined immunodeficiency.

J is TRBJ1-2 and V is TRBV6-6; D call uncertain. Trimming left V 7 bases short and J 3 bases short, with 9 bases between. Per germline, CDR1 MNHNY and CDR2 SVGAGI (reference sequence). This CDR3 has 12 amino acids. In DNA, the CDR3 is TGTGCCAGCATGTCAGAAGACTATGGCTACACCTTC. The encoded protein is CASMSEDYGYTF.

V usage is TRBV12-3 or TRBV12-4 and J usage is TRBJ1-5; maybe TRBD1 (5 bases). Trimming pared 5 bases from V and 5 bases from J, leaving 22 bases between. CDR3 length: 17 residues. The CDR3 DNA is TGTGCCAGCAGTCCCAAAGGGGTTAGCGCCCCCGATCAGCCCCAGCATTTT. Amino acids: CASSPKGVSAPDQPQHF.

The chain uses TRBV4-3 and TRBJ2-7, with a possible D match to TRBD1 (5 bases). This CDR3 has 13 amino acids. V was shortened by 0 bases and J by 4 bases, with 7 bases between the two germline ends. Germline loops: CDR1 LGHNA, CDR2 YSLEER. CDR3 bases: TGCGCCAGCAGCCAAGAACAGGCGTACGAGCAGTACTTC. This translates into CASSQEQAYEQYF.

The table lists this clonotype with many counts. The rearrangement uses TRBV12-3 or TRBV12-4 and TRBJ2-7; perhaps TRBD1 as D (5 bases). Deletions cut 7 bases from V and 1 base from J, with 11 bases between. The CDR3 consists of 13 residues. The CDR3 here is CASNQGRSYEQYF. CDR3 bases: TGTGCCAGCAACCAGGGTCGGTCCTACGAGCAGTACTTC.

At least ten counts were recorded for this clonotype. This rearrangement joins TRBV7-9 to TRBJ2-7, with D possibly being TRBD2 (5 bases). The V and J ends lost 2 bases and 2 bases respectively, with 10 bases between them. This CDR3 spans 14 amino acids. Per the germline V gene, CDR1 is SEHNR and CDR2 is FQNEAQ (reference sequence). The CDR3: CASSLPVGAYEQYF. The DNA of the CDR3 is TGTGCCAGCAGCTTACCCGTCGGGGCCTACGAGCAGTACTTC.

Ten or more counts support this clonotype. V usage is TRBV4-2 and J usage is TRBJ2-1; the D call may be TRBD1 or TRBD2 (5 bases each). Germline CDR1 and CDR2: LGHNA and YNFKEQ. The CDR3 has 13 residues. Trimming pared 2 bases from V and 8 bases from J, leaving 10 bases between. CDR3 sequence reads: CASSQPRGYEQFF. As DNA, the CDR3 is TGTGCCAGCAGCCAACCTCGGGGCTATGAGCAGTTCTTC.

The rearrangement links TRBV24-1 to TRBJ2-5, with 8 positions matching TRBD1. In germline, CDR1 is KGHDR, CDR2 SFDVKD. This CDR3 contains 19 residues. Trimming at V came to 3 bases and at J to 4 bases, leaving 18 bases not matched to a gene. The CDR3 reads CATSDVGTGAVLVRETQYF. The CDR3 DNA is TGTGCCACCAGTGATGTGGGGACAGGCGCCGTATTGGTTAGAGAGACCCAGTACTTC.

This clonotype was detected many times. The V and J genes are TRBV9 and TRBJ1-6; D is ambiguous. V lost 7 bases to trimming and J lost 7 bases, with 12 bases between them. Germline V CDR1 and CDR2: SGDLS, YYNGEE. This CDR3 spans 13 amino acids. CDR3 coding DNA: TGTGCCAGCGCGGATTCCTGGAATTCACCCCTCCACTTT. Its protein is CASADSWNSPLHF.

At least ten counts were recorded for this clonotype. The chain has TRBV27 and TRBJ1-4, with D hard to call. CDR3 length: 12 residues. V dropped 5 bases and J dropped 8 bases, with 9 bases sitting between them. Germline lookup yields CDR1 MNHEY and CDR2 SMNVEV (reference sequence). Here the CDR3 DNA reads TGTGCCAGCAGTGGAGTGGGCGAAAAACTGTTTTTT. Translated: CASSGVGEKLFF.

The chain couples TRBV7-2 to TRBJ2-1; 7 nucleotides align to TRBD1. With V trimmed by 1 base and J by 5 bases, 5 bases remained unmatched. The CDR3 totals 15 residues. Per the germline V gene, CDR1 is SGHTA and CDR2 is FQGNSA. The CDR3 nucleotides read TGTGCCAGCAGCTTAGACAGGGGTAACCACAATGAGCAGTTCTTC. Protein sequence: CASSLDRGNHNEQFF.

V usage is TRBV9 and J usage is TRBJ1-3, with a tentative D call TRBD1 (5 bases). The CDR3 has 14 residues. V dropped 0 bases and J dropped 3 bases, with 7 bases sitting between them. Germline CDR1 and CDR2: SGDLS and YYNGEE. The CDR3 region is CASSVGDGGNTIYF. As DNA, the CDR3 is TGTGCCAGCAGCGTAGGGGACGGTGGAAACACCATATATTTT.

This clonotype has just a few counts. The chain carries TRBV14 and TRBJ2-7, with a weak D call TRBD1 (6 bases). Germline CDR1 reads SGHDN; CDR2 reads FVKESK. This CDR3 spans 14 amino acids. V was shortened by 0 bases and J by 3 bases, with 9 bases between the two germline ends. Here the CDR3 DNA reads TGTGCCAGCAGCCAAGATTCGACAGGCTACGAGCAGTACTTC. This gives the protein CASSQDSTGYEQYF.

This clonotype was seen a handful of times. V is TRBV11-3 and J is TRBJ2-3; perhaps TRBD1 as D (6 bases). Germline CDR1 and CDR2: SGHNT and YENEEA. The CDR3 is 16 amino acids. V lost 4 bases and J lost 1, with 15 bases in between. In nucleotides, the CDR3 is TGTGCCAGCAGCTACGGGGACATTCCTGGCACAGATACGCAGTATTTT. Its translation is CASSYGDIPGTDTQYF.

CDR3 in amino acids: CAWRGGRGAYEQYF. CDR3 nucleotide sequence: TGTGCCTGGAGAGGAGGGCGAGGGGCCTACGAGCAGTACTTC. V usage is TRBV30 and J usage is TRBJ2-7; TRBD2 might be the D (6 bases). The length of the CDR3 is 14 residues. The germline CDR1 and CDR2 sequences are GTSNPN and SVGIG (reference sequence). Trimming shortened V by 3 bases and J by 2 bases, and 14 bases separated the two germline ends.

This clonotype was found many times. V gene TRBV5-1 combines with J gene TRBJ2-3; D gene ambiguous. The germline V gene encodes CDR1 SGHRS and CDR2 YFSETQ. V lost 3 bases to trimming and J lost 0 bases, with 11 bases between them. The CDR3 totals 15 residues. CDR3 in amino acids: CASSSTRPSTDTQYF. The CDR3 nucleotides read TGCGCCAGCAGCTCGACCCGTCCAAGCACAGATACGCAGTATTTT.